This TCR beta chain derives from a study of blood T cell repertoires in COVID-19. Study overall: Nucleic acid was either cDNA or gDNA, and it came from T cells, B-cell-depleted T cells, or PBMCs.

The V end was cut by 4 bases, the J end by 0 bases, with 9 bases between. There are 15 residues in the CDR3. From germline, CDR1 is KGHSH and CDR2 LQKENI. Per the study methods: Estimated nucleated cell counts came from reference gene primer amplification. Only in-frame clones appear in the TCRdb table, and some are missing; sequencing was by immunoSEQ multiplex PCR. V and J calls and clone size follow that table, whereas D and trimming were derived from the DNA. Of about 360,000 clones in the sample, approximately 86% were seen once. Enrollment of patients from Seattle took place during active infection, with longitudinal follow-up.

The source of this sequence is a woman in her sixties with COVID-19, enrolled during active disease. Input material: peripheral blood. The chain recombines TRBV18 with TRBJ1-4, with D possibly TRBD1 on 5 matching bases. As DNA, the CDR3 is TGTGCCAGCTCACTACAGGATGCAACTAATGAAAAACTGTTTTTT. It encodes CASSLQDATNEKLFF.